Listed below are T cell receptor beta chains from one sample, sequenced in a study of chronic HIV infection and antiretroviral therapy. TCRdb redid the calling of the 5' RACE reads with MiXCR, one entry per CDR3 protein. The sample lists roughly 48,000 distinct CDR3 sequences; about 20% were seen once. The sample consisted of peripheral blood. These receptors were obtained from an adult who had HIV and had not received antiretroviral therapy, or was an uninfected healthy control (not recorded which). Each CDR3 is given with its conserved first and last residue. Each record gives: D gene, clone size, J gene, V gene, CDR3 DNA, CDR3 protein. D genes are given only for firm matches. The size entry is marked missing in some rows and otherwise reads once, few, many or a size class.

. few TRBJ1-5 TRBV7-9 TGTGCCAGCAGCTTAGACGGGACAAGCAATCAGCCCCAGCATTTT CASSLDGTSNQPQHF
. . TRBJ1-4 TRBV5-6 TGTGCCAGCAGTTCTCGTCCAACTAATGAAAAACTGTTTTTT CASSSRPTNEKLFF
. . TRBJ1-5 TRBV7-9 TGTGCCAGCAGTGACGGGGGGTCTCTCGGTAATCAGCCCCAGCATTTT CASSDGGSLGNQPQHF
TRBD2 . TRBJ2-1 TRBV7-2 TGTGCCAGCAGCTTAGCCATAGCGGGAGGTCCCTTCAATGAGCAGTTCTTC CASSLAIAGGPFNEQFF
. . TRBJ2-3 TRBV20-1 TGCAGTGCCCCCCCGAGAGTCACAGATACGCAGTATTTT CSAPPRVTDTQYF
. few TRBJ1-2 TRBV25-1 TGTGCCAGCAGTGACCGGCTATCCTATGGCTACACCTTC CASSDRLSYGYTF
. few TRBJ2-7 TRBV29-1 TGCAGCGTTCCCCCCGAGCAGTACTTC CSVPPEQYF
. . TRBJ2-2 TRBV29-1 TGCAGCGTTGACGTGGGGATCATCGAAGCCGGGGAGCTGTTTTTT CSVDVGIIEAGELFF
. . TRBJ2-2 TRBV3-1 TGTGCCAGCAGCCACAATGTGAACACCGGGGAGCTGTTTTTT CASSHNVNTGELFF
. few TRBJ2-6 TRBV3-1 TGTGCCAGCAGCCTCGCTCTGACTGGGGCCAACGTCCTGACTTTC CASSLALTGANVLTF
TRBD2 few TRBJ2-3 TRBV10-2 TGCGCCAGCAGTGAACTAGCGGGAGTAGGTGATACGCAGTATTTT CASSELAGVGDTQYF
. few TRBJ2-6 TRBV7-9 TGTGCCAGCAGCTTATTTGGCGGGTCTGGGGCCAACGTCCTGACTTTC CASSLFGGSGANVLTF
. . TRBJ2-5 TRBV20-1 TGCAGTGCTAGAGCTCCCCTGGGAGAGACCCAGTACTTC CSARAPLGETQYF
. . TRBJ2-1 TRBV28 TGTGCCAGCTGCCATCGGGGTCGACGGAATGAGCAGTTCTTC CASCHRGRRNEQFF
. . TRBJ2-5 TRBV27 TGTGCCAGCAGTTTAAGGCCAGGAGAGACCCAGTACTTC CASSLRPGETQYF
. few TRBJ1-1 TRBV5-1 TGCGCCAGCAGCTTCCGGGGGCAGGGTACTGAAGCTTTCTTT CASSFRGQGTEAFF
. few TRBJ2-7 TRBV4-2 TGTGGAGTGTTCAGGGCACGACCTGAAGAGTACTTC CGVFRARPEEYF
. few TRBJ2-3 TRBV7-8 TGTGCCAGCAGCCGGTGGCAAGACACAGATACGCAGTATTTT CASSRWQDTDTQYF
. few TRBJ1-3 TRBV28 TGTGCCAGCAGTCCCCCTGTAGTAGCTGGAAACACCATATATTTT CASSPPVVAGNTIYF
. few TRBJ2-7 TRBV28 TGTGCCAGCAGTTTGGGGCAGGGGTCTACCTACGAGCAGTACTTC CASSLGQGSTYEQYF
. few TRBJ1-2 TRBV29-1 TGCAGCGTTGGGACAGATAATGGCTACACCTTC CSVGTDNGYTF